These T cell receptor beta chains were read from a single sample in a study of CD8 T cells in ankylosing spondylitis. TCRdb redid the calling of the 5' RACE reads with MiXCR, one entry per CDR3 protein. The sample has approximately 250,000 distinct CDR3 sequences, more than 9% seen once. Source material: blood, either unsorted or a sorted T cell fraction (not recorded which). These receptors were collected from a male donor with ankylosing spondylitis or in good health (not recorded which). Both conserved end residues are part of each CDR3. Fields, in order: V gene, D gene, clone size, J gene, CDR3 protein, CDR3 DNA. A D gene is named only where the DNA matches it firmly. Clone size is not always given. Where it is, it says once, few, many or a class for expanded clones.

TRBV5-1	-	-	TRBJ1-1	CASSFDLGNTEAFF	TGCGCCAGCAGCTTTGACCTTGGGAACACTGAAGCTTTCTTT
TRBV12-3/TRBV12-4	-	-	TRBJ1-4	CASSFTGASNEKLFF	TGTGCCAGCAGTTTCACGGGGGCGTCTAATGAAAAACTGTTTTTT
TRBV5-5	-	many	TRBJ2-3	CASSLGGSALTDTQYF	TGTGCCAGCAGCTTGGGAGGGTCCGCGCTCACAGATACGCAGTATTTT
TRBV5-1	-	many	TRBJ2-1	CASSSDSEQFF	TGCGCCAGCAGTAGTGACAGCGAGCAGTTCTTC
TRBV6-6	-	many	TRBJ2-3	CASRYPTDTQYF	TGTGCCAGCAGGTATCCCACAGATACGCAGTATTTT
TRBV30	TRBD2	-	TRBJ2-3	CAWSENSGNTQYF	TGTGCCTGGAGTGAAAATAGCGGGAATACGCAGTATTTT
TRBV10-2	TRBD2	many	TRBJ2-1	CASRREALSYNEQFF	TGCGCCAGCAGGCGGGAGGCGCTCTCCTACAATGAGCAGTTCTTC
TRBV20-1	-	many	TRBJ1-1	CSARDWTEAFF	TGCAGTGCTAGAGATTGGACTGAAGCTTTCTTT
TRBV27	-	many	TRBJ2-3	CASSRKDTQYF	TGTGCCAGCAGTAGGAAAGATACGCAGTATTTT
TRBV20-1	-	many	TRBJ1-5	CSARLGSTFNQPQHF	TGCAGTGCTAGGTTAGGGAGTACCTTCAATCAGCCCCAGCATTTT
TRBV5-1	-	many	TRBJ1-1	CASSLASGDTEAFF	TGCGCCAGCAGCTTGGCTTCCGGAGATACTGAAGCTTTCTTT
TRBV7-9	-	-	TRBJ1-4	CASSRDRGTATAEKLFF	TGTGCCAGCAGCCGCGACCGTGGGACCGCCACGGCGGAAAAACTGTTTTTT
TRBV7-7	TRBD1	many	TRBJ2-7	CASSQDRGAYEQYF	TGTGCCAGCAGCCAGGACAGGGGGGCCTACGAGCAGTACTTC
TRBV6-5	-	many	TRBJ2-1	CASSHQSGLGRNEQFF	TGTGCCAGCAGTCACCAATCCGGGTTGGGGCGCAATGAGCAGTTCTTC
TRBV12-3/TRBV12-4	TRBD2	many	TRBJ2-2	CASSSARLAPKTGELFF	TGTGCCAGCAGTTCCGCTCGACTAGCCCCGAAAACCGGGGAGCTGTTTTTT
TRBV5-1	-	many	TRBJ2-2	CASSFFQNTGELFF	TGCGCCAGCAGCTTTTTTCAGAACACCGGGGAGCTGTTTTTT
TRBV9	-	-	TRBJ2-5	CASSVTPPETQYF	TGTGCCAGCAGCGTGACTCCACCAGAGACCCAGTACTTC
TRBV2	TRBD1	many	TRBJ1-1	CASSPRDRDEAFF	TGTGCCAGCAGCCCCCGGGACAGGGATGAAGCTTTCTTT
TRBV6-2/TRBV6-3	TRBD2	many	TRBJ2-3	CASSPRASGGRDTQYF	TGTGCCAGCAGTCCCAGGGCTAGCGGGGGTCGGGATACGCAGTATTTT
TRBV5-4	TRBD1	many	TRBJ1-1	CTSSLGQGRNTEAFF	TGTACCAGCAGCTTGGGACAGGGGCGGAACACTGAAGCTTTCTTT
TRBV10-3	TRBD2	many	TRBJ2-1	CAISTGLAGSYNEQFF	TGTGCCATCAGTACCGGACTAGCGGGAAGCTACAATGAGCAGTTCTTC
TRBV6-2/TRBV6-3	-	few	TRBJ2-7	CASSYNRGTPYEQYF	TGTGCCAGCAGTTACAACCGGGGGACACCCTACGAGCAGTACTTC
TRBV4-1	-	-	TRBJ1-5	CASSAGGDRNQPQHF	TGCGCCAGCAGTGCCGGGGGGGACCGCAATCAGCCCCAGCATTTT
TRBV20-1	TRBD2	few	TRBJ2-1	CSASGLAGVSWDNEQFF	TGCAGTGCTTCCGGACTAGCGGGAGTAAGTTGGGACAATGAGCAGTTCTTC